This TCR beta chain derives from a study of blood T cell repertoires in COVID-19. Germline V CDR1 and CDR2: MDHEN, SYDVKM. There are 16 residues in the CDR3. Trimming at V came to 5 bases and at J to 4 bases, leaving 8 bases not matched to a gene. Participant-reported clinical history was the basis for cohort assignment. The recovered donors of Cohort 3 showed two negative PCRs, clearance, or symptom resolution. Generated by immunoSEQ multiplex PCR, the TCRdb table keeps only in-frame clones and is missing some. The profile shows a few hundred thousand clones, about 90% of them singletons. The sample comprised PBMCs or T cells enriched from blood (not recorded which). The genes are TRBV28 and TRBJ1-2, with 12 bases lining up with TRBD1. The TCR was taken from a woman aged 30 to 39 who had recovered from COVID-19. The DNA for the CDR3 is TGTGCCAGCAGTCTTTCCGGGACAGGGGGCAGCTATGGCTACACCTTC. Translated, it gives CASSLSGTGGSYGYTF.